This TCR beta chain was documented in a study of T cells after yellow fever vaccination. This clonotype was picked up a small number of times. CDR1 and CDR2 from the germline V gene are MNHNS and SASEGT. V was shortened by 1 base and J by 10 bases, with 11 bases between the two germline ends. This CDR3 is 14 amino acids long. In TCRdb, the 5' RACE reads were re-called with MiXCR into one record per CDR3 protein. The table lists approximately 350,000 distinct CDR3 sequences, around 10% of them singletons. The specimen comprised PBMCs, sampled on the day of the first yellow fever vaccination. This sequence joins TRBV6-1 and TRBJ1-6, with a weak D call TRBD1 (5 bases). The receptor comes from a young man who received the YFV17D yellow fever vaccine. CDR3 DNA sequence: TGTGCCAGCAGTGAAGGCTGGGACGGATCACCCCTCCACTTT. This translates into CASSEGWDGSPLHF.